This T cell receptor (beta chain) was sequenced for a study of CD8 T cells in ankylosing spondylitis. This clonotype appeared many times. Using quantitative 5'-RACE with molecular barcodes, the authors made TCR beta libraries. TCRdb re-derived calls from the 5' RACE reads in MiXCR, one entry per CDR3 protein. There are more than 95,000 distinct CDR3 sequences in the sample; almost 8.5% occur only once, and around a tenth lies in the top ten. Germline V gene lookup returns CDR1 LNHDA and CDR2 SQIVND (reference sequence). The CDR3 is made up of 15 amino acids. Trimming took off 6 bases at V and 6 bases at J, with 18 bases between the two ends.

Source material: blood, either unsorted or a sorted T cell fraction (not recorded which). This clonotype was sampled from a male donor with ankylosing spondylitis or in good health (not recorded which). The chain combines TRBV19 with TRBJ2-1; tentatively, D is TRBD2 (6 bases). CDR3 region: CASSRGGASRNEQFF. CDR3 DNA: TGTGCCAGTAGCCGCGGCGGGGCTTCTCGCAATGAGCAGTTCTTC.